A single sample gave rise to the 13 T cell receptor beta chains below, sequenced in a study of blood T cell repertoires in COVID-19. Only in-frame clones appear in the TCRdb table, and some are missing; sequencing was by immunoSEQ multiplex PCR. The repertoire holds 74,000 or so clones, 80% to 90% seen once, with 2.7% in the top ten. The sample was peripheral blood. The receptor set was obtained from a man over 45 with acute or convalescent COVID-19.

The chain couples TRBV10-3 to TRBJ1-2; 8 positions match TRBD1. The CDR3 has 14 residues. With 8 bases clipped from V and 0 bases from J, the junction kept 5 bases outside the gene matches. CDR1 and CDR2 (germline): ENHRY, SYGVKD. CDR3 sequence reads: CAIGQGIANYGYTF. The CDR3 region has the DNA TGTGCCATCGGACAGGGAATAGCTAACTATGGCTACACCTTC.

The rearrangement links TRBV30 to TRBJ1-4; D not resolved. The CDR3 consists of 12 residues. With 3 bases removed from V and 1 base from J, the gap between germline ends came to 3 bases. Germline CDR1 GTSNPN, CDR2 SVGIG (reference sequence). In DNA form, the CDR3 reads TGTGCCTGGAGCCAAACTAATGAAAAACTGTTTTTT. Its protein product is CAWSQTNEKLFF. Drawing the rest from reference TRBV30 and TRBJ1-4, the complete variable domain is SQTIHQWPATLVQPVGSPLSLECTVEGTSNPNLYWYRQAAGRGLQLLFYSVGIGQISSEVPQNLSASRPQDRQFILSSKKLLLSDSGFYLCAWSQTNEKLFFGSGTQLSVL.

The chain carries TRBV4-2 and TRBJ2-7, with D possibly matching TRBD2 (6 bases). The CDR3 runs to 15 residues. In germline, CDR1 is LGHNA, CDR2 YNFKEQ. Trimming took 1 base from V and 3 from J, leaving 13 bases between them. DNA of the CDR3: TGTGCCAGCAGCCAAGGTGTTAGCGGAAACTACGAGCAGTACTTC. Translation: CASSQGVSGNYEQYF.

This sequence joins TRBV19 and TRBJ1-1; unclear D gene. V lost 4 bases, J lost 11 bases, and 20 bases lay in between. CDR3 length: 14 residues. Germline CDR1 LNHDA, CDR2 SQIVND (reference sequence). This chain's CDR3 is CASSKVSSGAGAFF. CDR3 sequence (DNA): TGTGCCAGTAGTAAGGTCTCCTCGGGCGCGGGGGCTTTCTTT.

The chain links TRBV28 to TRBJ2-1; D may be TRBD2 (6 bases). The CDR3 is 16 residues long. The V gene lost 5 bases and the J gene lost 1 base, with 15 bases spanning the gap. Germline lookup yields CDR1 MDHEN and CDR2 SYDVKM. The CDR3 is CASSAPGTPSYNEQFF. CDR3 coding DNA: TGTGCCAGCAGTGCCCCCGGGACTCCATCCTACAATGAGCAGTTCTTC.

J is TRBJ2-2 and V is TRBV14, with 11 bases that match TRBD2. This CDR3 contains 14 residues. J gave up 6 bases and V 4 bases, and 1 base lay outside the gene matches. The germline gives CDR1 SGHDN, CDR2 FVKESK. For the CDR3, the DNA is TGTGCCAGCAGCCTAGCGGGAGGGCCCGGGGAGCTGTTTTTT. Encoded protein: CASSLAGGPGELFF.

The gene calls are TRBV30 and TRBJ1-2; D unclear. V was cut by 3 bases and J by 4 bases, with 9 bases left in between. The CDR3 spans 12 residues. Germline CDR1 reads GTSNPN; CDR2 reads SVGIG (reference sequence). In nucleotides, the CDR3 is TGTGCCTGGAGGGCGGAAAGCTATGGCTACACCTTC. Protein: CAWRAESYGYTF.

This clone was recorded once. This rearrangement joins TRBV2 to TRBJ1-1; TRBD1 aligns across 8 bases. The V segment lost 7 bases and the J segment 0 bases; nucleotides outside the gene matches: 7. The CDR3 has 15 residues. The germline V gene encodes CDR1 SNHLY and CDR2 FYNNEI. The CDR3 sequence: CASIVDRVMNTEAFF. The CDR3 region has the DNA TGTGCCAGCATAGTGGACAGGGTAATGAACACTGAAGCTTTCTTT.

The rearrangement uses TRBV6-2 or TRBV6-3 and TRBJ2-5; D possibly corresponds to TRBD2 (6 bases). The germline V gene encodes CDR1 MNHEY and CDR2 SVGEGT. The CDR3 length is 12 residues. The ends were cut back, 4 bases at V and 5 bases at J, with 8 bases in the middle. The CDR3 nucleotides are TGTGCCAGCAGTTGGAGGGGTGAGACCCAGTACTTC. Translation: CASSWRGETQYF.

The V and J genes are TRBV7-2 and TRBJ2-3; TRBD1 aligns across 8 bases. Germline V gene lookup returns CDR1 SGHTA and CDR2 FQGNSA. There are 17 residues in the CDR3. The ends lost 4 bases at V and 2 bases at J; junction bases unmatched: 11. In DNA, the CDR3 is TGTGCCAGCAGCTCAACCCCAGGGGGCTTTAACACAGATACGCAGTATTTT. Translating it yields CASSSTPGGFNTDTQYF.

V is TRBV7-3 and J is TRBJ1-2, with 7 bases lining up with TRBD1. Germline V gives CDR1 SGHTA, CDR2 FQGTGA. The trim removed 0 bases at V and 7 bases at J, leaving 2 bases unmatched. The CDR3 has 13 residues. CDR3 amino acids: CASSLTGTVGYTF. The CDR3 nucleotides are TGTGCCAGCAGCTTAACGGGGACAGTTGGCTACACCTTC.

V gene TRBV5-6 combines with J gene TRBJ2-1; the D is unclear. Germline-derived CDR1 and CDR2 are SGHDT and YYEEEE. Trimming took 6 bases from V and 2 from J, leaving 3 bases between them. This CDR3 has 11 amino acids. For the CDR3, the DNA is TGTGCCAGCATCGCCTACAATGAGCAGTTCTTC. It encodes CASIAYNEQFF.

This chain links TRBV2 with TRBJ1-4; 8 nucleotides line up with TRBD1. The CDR3 has 14 residues. The germline CDR1 and CDR2 sequences are SNHLY and FYNNEI. With 4 bases clipped from V and 4 bases from J, the junction kept 2 bases outside the gene matches. The CDR3 sequence: CASSGQGNNEKLFF. The DNA of the CDR3 is TGTGCCAGCAGTGGACAGGGGAATAATGAAAAACTGTTTTTT.